Listed here are 24 T cell receptor gamma chains from one sample, sequenced in a study of gamma-delta chains in newborns, infants, children. TCRdb applied CATT to the reads for clone calling. The sample records around 2,000 gamma-chain clones, 30% being singletons. Material: blood. Receptors originate from a child who was a newborn, infant or young child, either healthy, febrile or measles-vaccinated (not recorded which).

About this clone: Mismatch with germline at one junction end may stem from a read error. The chain recombines TRGV9 with TRGJP. The CDR3 is made up of 13 amino acids. Germline V lookup: CDR1 GITISATS, CDR2 ISYDGTV (reference sequence). In DNA, the CDR3 is TGTGCCTTGTGGGATTTGGGCAAAAAAATCGAGGTATTT. Protein product: CALWDLGKKIEVF.

V gene TRGV2 combines with J gene TRGJ1 or TRGJ2. Germline CDR1 and CDR2: EGSNGY and YDSYNSKV. The CDR3 runs 13 residues. J gave up 5 bases and V 2 bases, and 6 bases lay outside the gene matches. Here the CDR3 reads CATWDVGDYKKLF. CDR3 coding DNA: TGTGCCACCTGGGACGTTGGGGATTATAAGAAACTCTTT.

A single count supports this clone. The rearrangement uses TRGV8 and TRGJ1 or TRGJ2. V was pared by 6 bases and J by 5 bases, with 4 bases of the junction left unmatched. Per germline, CDR1 VENAVY and CDR2 YDSYNSRV. The CDR3 totals 11 residues. Here the CDR3 DNA reads TGTGCCACCTGGAGGAATTATAAGAAACTCTTT. Amino acids: CATWRNYKKLF.

This sequence joins TRGV9 and TRGJP1. Looked up from germline, CDR1 is GITISATS and CDR2 is ISYDGTV (reference sequence). Trimming at V came to 8 bases and at J to 6 bases, leaving 3 bases not matched to a gene. The CDR3 sequence is 11 residues long. Here the CDR3 reads CALSAGWFKIF. Here the CDR3 DNA reads TGTGCCTTGTCCGCTGGTTGGTTCAAGATATTT.

Concerning this clone itself: Other DNA sequences in this sample translate to the same CDR3. The rearrangement uses TRGV9 and TRGJ1 or TRGJ2. V lost 2 bases to trimming and J lost 8 bases; unmatched junction nucleotides: 3. This CDR3 region has 11 residues. In germline, CDR1 is GITISATS, CDR2 ISYDGTV (reference sequence). The DNA of the CDR3 is TGTGCCTTGTGGGAGGGAAATAAGAAACTCTTT. Translating it yields CALWEGNKKLF.

This clone has only a few counts. The V call is TRGV5, the J call TRGJ1 or TRGJ2. Germline lookup yields CDR1 VINAFY and CDR2 YDVSNSKD. This CDR3 is built from 10 residues. V lost 2 bases and J lost 10; bases outside the gene matches: 2. CDR3 loop: CATWDKKKLF. The CDR3 DNA sequence: TGTGCCACCTGGGACAAAAAGAAACTCTTT.

This clone came up a few times. CDR3 region: CATWDGYKKLF. The CDR3 DNA reads TGTGCCACCTGGGACGGATATAAGAAACTCTTT. V and J are TRGV2 and TRGJ1 or TRGJ2. CDR1 EGSNGY and CDR2 YDSYNSKV come from the germline V gene. Trimming removed 1 base from V and 7 bases from J; junction bases left unmatched: 1. The CDR3 sequence is 11 residues long.

This clone was seen a few times. This sequence joins TRGV4 and TRGJ1 or TRGJ2. The CDR3 consists of 13 residues. V dropped 0 bases and J dropped 7; count of bases not matched to a gene: 6. The germline gives CDR1 EGSTGY, CDR2 YDSYTSSV. The CDR3 nucleotides are TGTGCCACCTGGGATGGGCCTGGCTATAAGAAACTCTTT. It yields the protein CATWDGPGYKKLF.

A word on this clone: An end of the junction does not agree with germline; a read error may underlie this. The chain combines TRGV2 with TRGJ1 or TRGJ2. The CDR3 contains 13 residues. CDR1 is EGSNGY and CDR2 is YDSYNSKV in the germline V gene. CDR3 loop: CATWDGIYYKKLF. CDR3 bases: TGCGCCACCTGGGACGGGATTTATTATAAGAAACTCTTT.

Turning to this clone: The junction and the germline gene differ at one end; a read error may be behind it. The same CDR3 also results from other DNA sequences found in this sample. This sequence joins TRGV9 and TRGJP. The germline gives CDR1 GITISATS, CDR2 ISYDGTV (reference sequence). CDR3 length: 18 residues. CDR3 in DNA: TGTGCCCTGTGGGAGGTACTACAACAAGAGTTGGGCAAAAAAATCAAGGTATTT. It codes for CALWEVLQQELGKKIKVF.

This clone was detected a few times. This chain links TRGV9 with TRGJP. The CDR3 length is 16 residues. The V and J ends lost 5 bases and 7 bases, in that order; junction bases with no gene match: 8. CDR1 and CDR2 (germline): GITISATS, ISYDGTV (reference sequence). CDR3: CALWAAYELGKKIKVF. CDR3 sequence (DNA): TGTGCCTTGTGGGCCGCTTACGAGTTGGGCAAAAAAATCAAGGTATTT.

Comments on this clone: Distinct nucleotide sequences in the sample also encode this CDR3. The chain couples TRGV9 to TRGJP. V was clipped by 1 base and J by 7 bases; unmatched bases: 7. This CDR3 spans 17 amino acids. Germline CDR1 is GITISATS and CDR2 is ISYDGTV (reference sequence). The CDR3 loop is CALWEVKGELGKKIKVF. The DNA of the CDR3 is TGTGCCTTGTGGGAGGTAAAAGGGGAGTTGGGCAAAAAAATCAAGGTATTT.

The genes are TRGV9 and TRGJP. There are 16 residues in the CDR3. V lost 8 bases and J lost 7; bases outside the gene matches: 11. Germline CDR1 and CDR2: GITISATS and ISYDGTV (reference sequence). In nucleotides, the CDR3 is TGTGCCTTGTTTGAGGTGGAGGAGTTGGGCAAAAAAATCAAGGTATTT. Translated, it gives CALFEVEELGKKIKVF.

This clone has only one observation. This chain links TRGV4 with TRGJP1. Germline CDR1 and CDR2: EGSTGY and YDSYTSSV. This CDR3 has 16 amino acids. Trimming took 0 bases from V and 0 from J; bases not matched to a gene: 4. The CDR3 protein is CATWDGIYTTGWFKIF. The CDR3 DNA reads as TGTGCCACCTGGGATGGGATTTATACCACTGGTTGGTTCAAGATATTT.

The chain employs TRGV9 and TRGJP. The length of the CDR3 is 17 residues. Germline trimming cut 0 bases from V and 7 bases from J; bases unmatched to any gene: 6. Germline CDR1 and CDR2: GITISATS and ISYDGTV (reference sequence). In DNA form, the CDR3 reads TGTGCCTTGTGGGAGGTGCGATTTGAGTTGGGCAAAAAAATCAAGGTATTT. Its protein is CALWEVRFELGKKIKVF.

This clone has more than one count but fewer than ten. The chain uses TRGV9 and TRGJP. V was clipped by 2 bases and J by 4 bases; unmatched bases: 8. The germline V gene has CDR1 GITISATS and CDR2 ISYDGTV (reference sequence). CDR3 size: 18 residues. The chain's CDR3 is CALWEAPPQELGKKIKVF. CDR3 in DNA: TGTGCCTTGTGGGAGGCCCCTCCTCAAGAGTTGGGCAAAAAAATCAAGGTATTT.

This clone showed up just a few times. Other DNA sequences within the sample encode an identical CDR3. This chain joins TRGV9 and TRGJ1 or TRGJ2. The CDR3 is made up of 14 amino acids. CDR1 is GITISATS, CDR2 ISYDGTV, per germline (reference sequence). After removal of 1 base from V and 0 bases from J, the junction contained 3 bases not matched to a gene. The CDR3 DNA is TGTGCCTTGTGGGAGGTTCTGAATTATTATAAGAAACTCTTT. It codes for CALWEVLNYYKKLF.

This clone turned up a few times. This chain connects TRGV2 to TRGJ1 or TRGJ2. Trimming cost V 1 base and J 5 bases; bases outside gene matches: 5. The CDR3 runs 13 residues. Germline V gives CDR1 EGSNGY, CDR2 YDSYNSKV. The DNA for the CDR3 is TGTGCCACCTGGGACGGTTCTAATTATAAGAAACTCTTT. As protein: CATWDGSNYKKLF.

This clone is a singleton in its sample. A much bigger clone sits one base away, suggesting this may be a read error. The sample holds other DNA sequences that translate to the same CDR3. The chain has TRGV9 and TRGJP. The CDR3 length is 17 residues. The germline V gene encodes CDR1 GITISATS and CDR2 ISYDGTV (reference sequence). The CDR3 DNA reads as TGTGCCTTGTGGGAGGTGGGGCAAGAGCTGGGCAAAAAAATCAAGGTATTT. The encoded protein is CALWEVGQELGKKIKVF.

V gene TRGV9 combines with J gene TRGJ1 or TRGJ2. Unmatched junction bases numbered 4, after V lost 2 bases and J lost 0 bases. The CDR3 is 14 amino acids. Germline CDR1 reads GITISATS; CDR2 reads ISYDGTV (reference sequence). The DNA of the CDR3 is TGTGCCTTGTGGGAGGCTATGAATTATTATAAGAAACTCTTT. This sequence encodes CALWEAMNYYKKLF.

The chain links TRGV9 to TRGJP. This CDR3 has 16 amino acids. The germline V gene encodes CDR1 GITISATS and CDR2 ISYDGTV (reference sequence). The ends lost 2 bases at V and 11 bases at J; junction bases unmatched: 9. CDR3 region: CALWEDFGLGKKIKVF. CDR3 in DNA: TGTGCCTTGTGGGAGGACTTCGGGCTGGGCAAAAAAATCAAGGTATTT.

This clone has just one count. This may arise from a read error, as a much more abundant clone is one base away. The chain employs TRGV9 and TRGJP. The J call is doubtful: the DNA matches TRGJP1 better. The CDR3 has 18 residues. Germline V CDR1 and CDR2: GITISATS, ISYDGTV (reference sequence). The CDR3: CALWEVHSGELGKKIKIF. DNA for the CDR3: TGTGCCTTGTGGGAGGTGCATAGCGGAGAGTTGGGCAAAAAAATCAAGATATTT.

On this clone itself: A much larger clone differs from this one at a single base, so this may be a read error. Different DNA sequences within this sample yield the same CDR3. The chain uses TRGV9 and TRGJP. The germline CDR1 and CDR2 sequences are GITISATS and ISYDGTV (reference sequence). The CDR3 length is 18 residues. CDR3 coding DNA: TGTGCCTTGTGGGGTCTTGCGGCACAAGAGCTGGGCAAAAAAATCAAGGTATTT. Protein sequence: CALWGLAAQELGKKIKVF.

This chain uses TRGV9 with TRGJP. After removal of 4 bases from V and 4 bases from J, the junction contained 7 bases not matched to a gene. Germline values: CDR1 GITISATS, CDR2 ISYDGTV (reference sequence). This CDR3 has 17 amino acids. CDR3 in DNA: TGTGCCTTGTGGGATGATCCCCAAGAGTTGGGCAAAAAAATCAAGGTATTT. It codes for CALWDDPQELGKKIKVF.